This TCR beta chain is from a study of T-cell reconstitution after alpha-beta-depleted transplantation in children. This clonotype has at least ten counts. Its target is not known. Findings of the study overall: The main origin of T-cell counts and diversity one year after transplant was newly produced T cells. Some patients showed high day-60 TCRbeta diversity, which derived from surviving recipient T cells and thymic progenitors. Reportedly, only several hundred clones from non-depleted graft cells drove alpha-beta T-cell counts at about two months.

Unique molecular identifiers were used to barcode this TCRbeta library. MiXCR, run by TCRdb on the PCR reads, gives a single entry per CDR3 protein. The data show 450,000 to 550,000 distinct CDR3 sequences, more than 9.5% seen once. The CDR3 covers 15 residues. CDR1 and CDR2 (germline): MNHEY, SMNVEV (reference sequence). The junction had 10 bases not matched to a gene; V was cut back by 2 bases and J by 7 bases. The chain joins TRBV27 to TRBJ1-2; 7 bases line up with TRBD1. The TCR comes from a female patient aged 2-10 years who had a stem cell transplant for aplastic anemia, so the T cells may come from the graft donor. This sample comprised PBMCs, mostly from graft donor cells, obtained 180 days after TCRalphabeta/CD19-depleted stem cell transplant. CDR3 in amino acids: CASSLTRQGISGYTF. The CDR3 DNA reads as TGTGCCAGCAGTTTAACGAGACAGGGTATCTCTGGCTACACCTTC.